Listed below are T cell receptor beta chains from one sample, sequenced in a study of Graves' ophthalmopathy and Graves' hyperthyroidism. TCRdb ran MiXCR on the multiplex PCR reads and lists one entry per CDR3 protein. The table includes about 740,000 distinct CDR3 sequences, around 40% detected once. Material for sequencing was peripheral blood. The receptors come from an adult man with Graves' ophthalmopathy. Each CDR3 is given with its conserved first and last residue. The order of the fields is V gene, CDR3 length, clone size, D gene, J gene, CDR3 protein, CDR3 DNA. A D gene is named only where the DNA matches it firmly. Size values are once, few and many counts, or a class for expanded clones, and some rows have none.

v_call: TRBV20-1
cdr3_length: 14
clone_size: NA
d_call: NA
j_call: TRBJ1-5
cdr3_aa: CSARIGLGNQPQHF
cdr3_nt: TGCAGTGCTAGGATCGGCCTCGGCAATCAGCCCCAGCATTTT

v_call: TRBV29-1
cdr3_length: 12
clone_size: NA
d_call: TRBD1
j_call: TRBJ1-2
cdr3_aa: CSVAGQGSGYTF
cdr3_nt: TGCAGCGTGGCAGGACAGGGAAGTGGCTACACCTTC

v_call: TRBV14
cdr3_length: 15
clone_size: few
d_call: NA
j_call: TRBJ2-7
cdr3_aa: CASSHRTIRGYEQYF
cdr3_nt: TGTGCCAGCAGCCACAGGACTATACGGGGCTACGAACAGTACTTC

v_call: TRBV20-1
cdr3_length: 14
clone_size: NA
d_call: NA
j_call: TRBJ2-5
cdr3_aa: CSAFSGSMMETQYF
cdr3_nt: TGCAGTGCTTTTAGTGGCTCGATGATGGAGACCCAGTACTTC

v_call: TRBV12-3/TRBV12-4
cdr3_length: 12
clone_size: many
d_call: NA
j_call: TRBJ1-2
cdr3_aa: CASSPSWGGYTF
cdr3_nt: TGTGCCAGCAGCCCCTCTTGGGGAGGCTACACCTTC

v_call: TRBV7-9
cdr3_length: 16
clone_size: few
d_call: TRBD1
j_call: TRBJ2-2
cdr3_aa: CASSFSGGPNTGELFF
cdr3_nt: TGTGCCAGCAGCTTCTCAGGGGGCCCGAACACCGGGGAGCTGTTTTTT

v_call: TRBV29-1
cdr3_length: 11
clone_size: NA
d_call: TRBD1
j_call: TRBJ1-1
cdr3_aa: CSARDRSAAFF
cdr3_nt: TGCAGCGCTCGGGACAGGTCGGCAGCTTTCTTT

v_call: TRBV19
cdr3_length: 13
clone_size: few
d_call: NA
j_call: TRBJ1-1
cdr3_aa: CASSVRGATEAFF
cdr3_nt: TGTGCCAGTAGTGTTAGGGGCGCCACTGAAGCTTTCTTT

v_call: TRBV7-9
cdr3_length: 16
clone_size: NA
d_call: NA
j_call: TRBJ2-2
cdr3_aa: CASSSRLGFPTGELFF
cdr3_nt: TGTGCCAGCAGCTCGCGGTTGGGTTTCCCAACCGGGGAGCTGTTTTTT

v_call: TRBV7-9
cdr3_length: 10
clone_size: NA
d_call: NA
j_call: TRBJ1-1
cdr3_aa: CASSPGVAFF
cdr3_nt: TGTGCCAGCAGCCCAGGTGTGGCTTTCTTT

v_call: TRBV7-2
cdr3_length: 16
clone_size: few
d_call: NA
j_call: TRBJ1-1
cdr3_aa: CASSLGGRGTGTEAFF
cdr3_nt: TGTGCCAGCAGTTTGGGAGGGAGAGGCACAGGGACTGAAGCTTTCTTT

v_call: TRBV11-3
cdr3_length: 15
clone_size: few
d_call: NA
j_call: TRBJ2-5
cdr3_aa: CASSHRDGLQETQYF
cdr3_nt: TGTGCCAGCAGCCACCGGGACGGACTCCAAGAGACCCAGTACTTC

v_call: TRBV10-3
cdr3_length: 19
clone_size: NA
d_call: TRBD1
j_call: TRBJ2-6
cdr3_aa: CAISVGQGQGVSGANVLTF
cdr3_nt: TGTGCCATCAGTGTTGGTCAGGGACAGGGGGTTTCTGGGGCCAACGTCCTGACTTTC

v_call: TRBV7-2
cdr3_length: 18
clone_size: NA
d_call: NA
j_call: TRBJ2-5
cdr3_aa: CASTRRSGEGGGRETQYF
cdr3_nt: TGTGCCAGCACCCGAAGATCCGGAGAGGGGGGTGGACGGGAGACCCAGTACTTC

v_call: TRBV5-1
cdr3_length: 16
clone_size: few
d_call: NA
j_call: TRBJ2-5
cdr3_aa: CASSFISGRTQETQYF
cdr3_nt: TGCGCCAGCAGCTTTATTTCGGGACGCACCCAAGAGACCCAGTACTTC

v_call: TRBV2
cdr3_length: 12
clone_size: NA
d_call: NA
j_call: TRBJ2-7
cdr3_aa: CAGSEWDYEQYF
cdr3_nt: TGTGCCGGCAGTGAGTGGGATTATGAGCAGTACTTC

v_call: TRBV10-3
cdr3_length: 16
clone_size: NA
d_call: TRBD2
j_call: TRBJ2-7
cdr3_aa: CASSYSKASGRYEQYF
cdr3_nt: TGTGCCAGCAGTTACTCGAAGGCTAGCGGACGCTACGAGCAGTACTTC

v_call: TRBV20-1
cdr3_length: 12
clone_size: few
d_call: NA
j_call: TRBJ2-2
cdr3_aa: CSARQHTGELFF
cdr3_nt: TGCAGTGCTAGACAGCACACCGGGGAGCTGTTTTTT

v_call: TRBV12-3/TRBV12-4
cdr3_length: 13
clone_size: NA
d_call: NA
j_call: TRBJ2-5
cdr3_aa: CASSFDFQETQYF
cdr3_nt: TGTGCCAGCAGTTTCGACTTCCAGGAGACCCAGTACTTC

v_call: TRBV10-3
cdr3_length: 18
clone_size: NA
d_call: TRBD2
j_call: TRBJ2-2
cdr3_aa: CAISGLAEGGTNTGELFF
cdr3_nt: TGTGCCATCTCGGGACTGGCAGAGGGAGGGACGAACACCGGGGAGCTGTTTTTT

v_call: TRBV9
cdr3_length: 11
clone_size: NA
d_call: NA
j_call: TRBJ1-1
cdr3_aa: CASSLVAGAFF
cdr3_nt: TGTGCCAGCAGCTTGGTAGCGGGAGCTTTCTTT

v_call: TRBV24-1
cdr3_length: 17
clone_size: few
d_call: TRBD1
j_call: TRBJ1-5
cdr3_aa: CATSERSPGTGDQPQHF
cdr3_nt: TGTGCCACCAGTGAGAGATCGCCGGGGACAGGGGATCAGCCCCAGCATTTT

v_call: TRBV29-1
cdr3_length: 16
clone_size: NA
d_call: NA
j_call: TRBJ1-2
cdr3_aa: CSVEEGALRPRDSYTF
cdr3_nt: TGCAGCGTTGAAGAGGGGGCCCTTAGGCCCCGTGATAGCTACACCTTC

v_call: TRBV7-9
cdr3_length: 14
clone_size: few
d_call: NA
j_call: TRBJ2-2
cdr3_aa: CASSQDMGTGELFF
cdr3_nt: TGTGCCAGCAGCCAAGATATGGGGACCGGGGAGCTGTTTTTT

v_call: TRBV20-1
cdr3_length: 14
clone_size: few
d_call: TRBD2
j_call: TRBJ2-7
cdr3_aa: CSGHRRGVSIEQYF
cdr3_nt: TGCAGTGGGCACAGGCGGGGGGTTTCTATCGAGCAGTACTTC

v_call: TRBV6-2/TRBV6-3
cdr3_length: 15
clone_size: few
d_call: NA
j_call: TRBJ2-5
cdr3_aa: CASRAYGDGQETQYF
cdr3_nt: TGTGCCAGCAGAGCCTACGGGGACGGTCAAGAGACCCAGTACTTC

v_call: TRBV19
cdr3_length: 13
clone_size: many
d_call: NA
j_call: TRBJ1-5
cdr3_aa: CASSLTAYQPQHF
cdr3_nt: TGTGCCAGTAGTTTGACAGCTTATCAGCCCCAGCATTTT

v_call: TRBV19
cdr3_length: 13
clone_size: NA
d_call: TRBD1
j_call: TRBJ1-1
cdr3_aa: CASSADRARVTFF
cdr3_nt: TGTGCCAGTAGTGCGGACAGGGCACGTGTGACTTTCTTT

v_call: TRBV7-2
cdr3_length: 16
clone_size: NA
d_call: NA
j_call: TRBJ1-5
cdr3_aa: CASSFSGEGGGQPQHF
cdr3_nt: TGTGCCAGCAGCTTCAGCGGGGAGGGGGGCGGTCAGCCCCAGCATTTT

v_call: TRBV19
cdr3_length: 13
clone_size: few
d_call: NA
j_call: TRBJ1-2
cdr3_aa: CASSIDRTYGYTF
cdr3_nt: TGTGCCAGTAGTATCGACAGGACATATGGCTACACCTTC

v_call: TRBV19
cdr3_length: 14
clone_size: many
d_call: NA
j_call: TRBJ2-7
cdr3_aa: CASSRDAARNEQYF
cdr3_nt: TGTGCCAGTAGCAGGGACGCGGCAAGGAACGAGCAGTACTTC

v_call: TRBV19
cdr3_length: 17
clone_size: few
d_call: TRBD1
j_call: TRBJ1-2
cdr3_aa: CASSHTPGQGPNYGYTF
cdr3_nt: TGTGCCAGCAGCCACACACCGGGACAGGGGCCCAACTATGGCTACACCTTC

v_call: TRBV11-2
cdr3_length: 13
clone_size: few
d_call: TRBD1
j_call: TRBJ2-7
cdr3_aa: CASSHAGGYEQYF
cdr3_nt: TGTGCCAGCAGCCACGCAGGGGGCTACGAGCAGTACTTC

v_call: TRBV2
cdr3_length: 12
clone_size: many
d_call: NA
j_call: TRBJ2-7
cdr3_aa: CASSIRWGEQYF
cdr3_nt: TGTGCCAGCAGTATTCGATGGGGGGAGCAGTACTTC

v_call: TRBV10-2
cdr3_length: 15
clone_size: NA
d_call: TRBD2
j_call: TRBJ2-2
cdr3_aa: CASTSGAGVSGELFF
cdr3_nt: TGCGCCAGCACTAGTGGAGCGGGAGTGTCCGGGGAGCTGTTTTTT

v_call: TRBV5-1
cdr3_length: 12
clone_size: NA
d_call: NA
j_call: TRBJ2-7
cdr3_aa: CASSTSTYEQYF
cdr3_nt: TGCGCCAGCAGCACCTCAACCTACGAGCAGTACTTC

v_call: TRBV7-8
cdr3_length: 16
clone_size: NA
d_call: TRBD2
j_call: TRBJ2-2
cdr3_aa: CASSFDSGINTGELSF
cdr3_nt: TGTGCCAGCAGCTTTGATAGCGGGATAAACACCGGGGAGCTGTCTTTT

v_call: TRBV2
cdr3_length: 15
clone_size: few
d_call: NA
j_call: TRBJ2-7
cdr3_aa: CASSWDILYSYEQYF
cdr3_nt: TGTGCCAGCAGTTGGGACATACTATACTCCTACGAGCAGTACTTC

v_call: TRBV20-1
cdr3_length: 13
clone_size: few
d_call: TRBD1
j_call: TRBJ1-2
cdr3_aa: CSAHGQGRSGYTF
cdr3_nt: TGCAGTGCTCATGGACAGGGCCGGAGTGGCTACACCTTC

v_call: TRBV7-2
cdr3_length: 15
clone_size: many
d_call: NA
j_call: TRBJ2-7
cdr3_aa: CASSLAESSPYEQYF
cdr3_nt: TGTGCCAGCAGCTTAGCGGAGAGCAGCCCGTACGAGCAGTACTTC

v_call: TRBV5-1
cdr3_length: 18
clone_size: few
d_call: TRBD1
j_call: TRBJ2-5
cdr3_aa: CASSFSAPGQGKGETQYF
cdr3_nt: TGCGCCAGCAGCTTTTCCGCCCCGGGACAGGGTAAAGGAGAGACCCAGTACTTC

v_call: TRBV20-1
cdr3_length: 14
clone_size: few
d_call: NA
j_call: TRBJ1-6
cdr3_aa: CSAQQADYNSPLHF
cdr3_nt: TGCAGTGCACAACAGGCGGACTATAATTCACCCCTCCACTTT

v_call: TRBV25-1
cdr3_length: 14
clone_size: few
d_call: NA
j_call: TRBJ2-2
cdr3_aa: CASSALGGAGELFF
cdr3_nt: TGTGCCAGCAGTGCTTTGGGGGGCGCCGGGGAGCTGTTTTTT

v_call: TRBV5-5
cdr3_length: 14
clone_size: NA
d_call: NA
j_call: TRBJ2-7
cdr3_aa: CASSLDIVAYEQYF
cdr3_nt: TGTGCCAGCAGCTTGGACATAGTGGCGTACGAGCAGTACTTC

v_call: TRBV2
cdr3_length: 15
clone_size: many
d_call: NA
j_call: TRBJ1-6
cdr3_aa: CASRDTDRTNSPLHF
cdr3_nt: TGTGCCAGCAGAGATACAGACAGGACGAATTCACCCCTCCACTTT

v_call: TRBV12-3/TRBV12-4
cdr3_length: 15
clone_size: NA
d_call: TRBD1
j_call: TRBJ2-5
cdr3_aa: CASRHRTGGEETQYF
cdr3_nt: TGTGCCAGCAGACACCGTACAGGGGGTGAGGAGACCCAGTACTTC

v_call: TRBV29-1
cdr3_length: 15
clone_size: NA
d_call: TRBD1
j_call: TRBJ2-7
cdr3_aa: CSVEAGTGLTYEQYF
cdr3_nt: TGCAGCGTTGAAGCCGGGACAGGGTTGACCTACGAGCAGTACTTC

v_call: TRBV2
cdr3_length: 15
clone_size: many
d_call: NA
j_call: TRBJ1-5
cdr3_aa: CASSEARLSNQPQHF
cdr3_nt: TGTGCCAGCAGTGAAGCCAGATTGAGCAATCAGCCCCAGCATTTT

v_call: TRBV7-9
cdr3_length: 14
clone_size: NA
d_call: NA
j_call: TRBJ2-5
cdr3_aa: CASSQPGKQETQYF
cdr3_nt: TGTGCCAGCAGCCAACCAGGCAAACAAGAGACCCAGTACTTC

v_call: TRBV6-2/TRBV6-3
cdr3_length: 14
clone_size: few
d_call: TRBD1
j_call: TRBJ1-1
cdr3_aa: CASSSSKGQIEAFF
cdr3_nt: TGTGCCAGCAGTTCATCGAAGGGACAGATTGAAGCTTTCTTT

v_call: TRBV7-9
cdr3_length: 15
clone_size: NA
d_call: NA
j_call: TRBJ1-4
cdr3_aa: CASSLGGARIEKLFF
cdr3_nt: TGTGCCAGCAGCTTAGGAGGGGCGCGGATTGAAAAACTGTTTTTT

v_call: TRBV19
cdr3_length: 15
clone_size: few
d_call: TRBD1
j_call: TRBJ1-4
cdr3_aa: CASSPRTGILQKLFF
cdr3_nt: TGTGCCAGTAGTCCCCGGACAGGGATTCTTCAAAAACTGTTTTTT

v_call: TRBV25-1
cdr3_length: 13
clone_size: NA
d_call: NA
j_call: TRBJ2-7
cdr3_aa: CASSGRFSGEQYF
cdr3_nt: TGTGCCAGCAGTGGACGGTTCTCCGGCGAGCAGTACTTC

v_call: TRBV2
cdr3_length: 14
clone_size: NA
d_call: NA
j_call: TRBJ1-2
cdr3_aa: CASSVGAASYGYTF
cdr3_nt: TGTGCCAGCAGCGTTGGAGCAGCGAGCTATGGCTACACCTTC

v_call: TRBV2
cdr3_length: 13
clone_size: many
d_call: NA
j_call: TRBJ1-6
cdr3_aa: CASGTLGNSPLHF
cdr3_nt: TGTGCCAGCGGTACCCTAGGCAATTCACCCCTCCACTTT